The rows below give T cell receptor beta chains drawn from one sample of a study of PD-1 blockade in classical Hodgkin lymphoma. Produced via immunoSEQ multiplex PCR; TCRdb's table is partial and in-frame only. The sample holds tens of thousands of clones; 65% to 85% are singletons and the top ten take around 0.6%. The input for sequencing was CD4+ T cells from blood, taken before the fourth cycle of nivolumab. These receptors originate from a human donor with classical Hodgkin lymphoma. CDR3s include the opening cysteine and the closing phenylalanine or tryptophan. A D gene is named only where the DNA matches it firmly. Clone size is not always given. Where it is, it says once, few, many or a class for expanded clones.

d_gene: NA; j_gene: TRBJ1-6; abundance: NA; v_gene: TRBV5-1; CDR3aa: CASSTTGRGNSPLHF; CDR3nt: TGCGCCAGCAGCACTACTGGGAGGGGTAATTCACCCCTCCACTTT
d_gene: NA; j_gene: TRBJ1-4; abundance: NA; v_gene: TRBV19; CDR3aa: CASSIRFQGTKLFF; CDR3nt: TGTGCCAGTAGTATTAGGTTCCAGGGGACAAAACTGTTTTTT
d_gene: NA; j_gene: TRBJ2-5; abundance: NA; v_gene: TRBV6-6; CDR3aa: CASSYSIPSLGETQYF; CDR3nt: TGTGCCAGCAGTTACTCGATCCCTAGTCTGGGGGAGACCCAGTACTTC
d_gene: NA; j_gene: TRBJ2-3; abundance: NA; v_gene: TRBV6-6; CDR3aa: CASSWGAGKNTDTQYF; CDR3nt: TGTGCCAGCAGTTGGGGGGCGGGGAAGAACACAGATACGCAGTATTTT
d_gene: NA; j_gene: TRBJ2-2; abundance: NA; v_gene: TRBV19; CDR3aa: CASIGGTGELFF; CDR3nt: TGTGCCAGTATTGGGGGCACCGGGGAGCTGTTTTTT
d_gene: NA; j_gene: TRBJ2-7; abundance: NA; v_gene: TRBV7-9; CDR3aa: CASARDQGSEQYF; CDR3nt: TGTGCCAGCGCCCGGGACCAGGGAAGCGAGCAGTACTTC
d_gene: TRBD1; j_gene: TRBJ2-7; abundance: NA; v_gene: TRBV5-1; CDR3aa: CASSTTGPSYEQYF; CDR3nt: TGCGCCAGCAGCACGACAGGGCCCTCCTACGAGCAGTACTTC
d_gene: NA; j_gene: TRBJ1-1; abundance: NA; v_gene: TRBV19; CDR3aa: CASSYRESKAFF; CDR3nt: TGTGCCAGTAGTTACAGGGAGTCTAAGGCTTTCTTT
d_gene: TRBD1; j_gene: TRBJ1-1; abundance: NA; v_gene: TRBV4-1; CDR3aa: CASSPRWVTGENTEAFF; CDR3nt: TGCGCCAGCAGCCCGCGTTGGGTGACAGGGGAGAACACTGAAGCTTTCTTT
d_gene: NA; j_gene: TRBJ2-7; abundance: NA; v_gene: TRBV18; CDR3aa: CASSPRPRESYEQYF; CDR3nt: TGTGCCAGCTCACCACGGCCCCGGGAGAGCTACGAGCAGTACTTC
d_gene: NA; j_gene: TRBJ2-7; abundance: NA; v_gene: TRBV7-9; CDR3aa: CASSLGAAGEQYF; CDR3nt: TGTGCCAGCAGCTTAGGCGCGGCGGGGGAGCAGTACTTC
d_gene: NA; j_gene: TRBJ1-1; abundance: NA; v_gene: TRBV11-2; CDR3aa: CASSLNGGATEAFF; CDR3nt: TGTGCCAGCAGCTTAAATGGTGGGGCCACTGAAGCTTTCTTT
d_gene: TRBD1; j_gene: TRBJ2-7; abundance: NA; v_gene: TRBV28; CDR3aa: CASSLPGQGSYEQYF; CDR3nt: TGTGCCAGCAGTTTACCCGGACAGGGCTCCTACGAGCAGTACTTC
d_gene: NA; j_gene: TRBJ1-6; abundance: medium-sized; v_gene: TRBV11-3; CDR3aa: CASSLGPYNSPLHF; CDR3nt: TGTGCCAGCAGCTTGGGGCCGTATAATTCACCCCTCCACTTT
d_gene: NA; j_gene: TRBJ2-7; abundance: NA; v_gene: TRBV6-5; CDR3aa: CASKGRTYEQYF; CDR3nt: TGTGCCAGCAAAGGGAGAACCTACGAGCAGTACTTC
d_gene: TRBD1; j_gene: TRBJ1-2; abundance: few; v_gene: TRBV5-1; CDR3aa: CASSMGQVVYGYTF; CDR3nt: TGCGCCAGCAGCATGGGACAGGTAGTCTATGGCTACACCTTC
d_gene: NA; j_gene: TRBJ2-1; abundance: NA; v_gene: TRBV2; CDR3aa: CASGRLSEQFF; CDR3nt: TGTGCCAGCGGGCGGTTAAGTGAGCAGTTCTTC
d_gene: TRBD2; j_gene: TRBJ2-1; abundance: NA; v_gene: TRBV7-9; CDR3aa: CASSLATSGGTFSNNEQFF; CDR3nt: TGTGCCAGCAGCTTAGCGACTAGCGGGGGGACCTTCTCCAACAATGAGCAGTTCTTC
d_gene: NA; j_gene: TRBJ1-5; abundance: few; v_gene: TRBV5-1; CDR3aa: CASSPGAGGNQPQHF; CDR3nt: TGCGCCAGCAGCCCGGGAGCGGGGGGTAATCAGCCCCAGCATTTT
d_gene: TRBD2; j_gene: TRBJ2-5; abundance: NA; v_gene: TRBV5-1; CDR3aa: CASSAVAGGQETQYF; CDR3nt: TGCGCCAGCAGCGCTGTAGCGGGGGGGCAAGAGACCCAGTACTTC
d_gene: NA; j_gene: TRBJ2-1; abundance: NA; v_gene: TRBV7-9; CDR3aa: CASSLRGEQFF; CDR3nt: TGTGCCAGCAGCTTAAGGGGTGAGCAGTTCTTC
d_gene: TRBD1; j_gene: TRBJ1-3; abundance: NA; v_gene: TRBV7-9; CDR3aa: CASSTGTGAGGNTIYF; CDR3nt: TGTGCCAGCAGCACGGGGACAGGGGCAGGAGGAAACACCATATATTTT
d_gene: NA; j_gene: TRBJ1-2; abundance: NA; v_gene: TRBV7-9; CDR3aa: CASSPKPRDPNSSYTF; CDR3nt: TGTGCCAGCAGCCCCAAGCCCCGGGATCCCAATTCGAGCTACACCTTC
d_gene: NA; j_gene: TRBJ1-5; abundance: NA; v_gene: TRBV6-6; CDR3aa: CASSLPGDVNQPQHF; CDR3nt: TGTGCCAGCAGTCTACCGGGGGACGTCAATCAGCCCCAGCATTTT
d_gene: NA; j_gene: TRBJ1-2; abundance: few; v_gene: TRBV9; CDR3aa: CASSVSGGLYGYTF; CDR3nt: TGTGCCAGCAGCGTATCCGGGGGACTCTATGGCTACACCTTC
d_gene: NA; j_gene: TRBJ1-5; abundance: few; v_gene: TRBV6-6; CDR3aa: CASSENRDQPQHF; CDR3nt: TGTGCCAGCAGTGAGAACAGGGATCAGCCCCAGCATTTT
d_gene: TRBD1; j_gene: TRBJ1-3; abundance: NA; v_gene: TRBV7-3; CDR3aa: CASSQIAPDRKLGNTIYF; CDR3nt: TGTGCCAGCAGCCAGATAGCGCCGGACAGGAAACTTGGAAACACCATATATTTT
d_gene: NA; j_gene: TRBJ1-4; abundance: NA; v_gene: TRBV30; CDR3aa: CAWKKNEKLFF; CDR3nt: TGTGCCTGGAAGAAAAATGAAAAACTGTTTTTT
d_gene: NA; j_gene: TRBJ1-1; abundance: NA; v_gene: TRBV5-1; CDR3aa: CASSLGISAQVLNTEAFF; CDR3nt: TGCGCCAGCAGCCTTGGGATATCTGCACAGGTTTTGAACACTGAAGCTTTCTTT
d_gene: NA; j_gene: TRBJ1-1; abundance: NA; v_gene: TRBV29-1; CDR3aa: CSVGGRANTEAFF; CDR3nt: TGCAGCGTTGGAGGCAGGGCGAACACTGAAGCTTTCTTT
d_gene: NA; j_gene: TRBJ1-1; abundance: once; v_gene: TRBV5-1; CDR3aa: CASSYLQGSNTEAFF; CDR3nt: TGCGCCAGCAGTTACCTCCAGGGGTCGAACACTGAAGCTTTCTTT
d_gene: TRBD1; j_gene: TRBJ2-4; abundance: NA; v_gene: TRBV7-3; CDR3aa: CASSARTGPLAKNIQYF; CDR3nt: TGTGCCAGCAGCGCCCGGACAGGGCCGTTAGCCAAAAACATTCAGTACTTC
d_gene: TRBD2; j_gene: TRBJ2-7; abundance: NA; v_gene: TRBV7-8; CDR3aa: CASSPKLAGVKYF; CDR3nt: TGTGCCAGCAGTCCAAAACTAGCGGGGGTCAAATACTTC
d_gene: NA; j_gene: TRBJ1-1; abundance: NA; v_gene: TRBV6-1; CDR3aa: CASSEGRKNTEAFF; CDR3nt: TGTGCCAGCAGTGAAGGCAGAAAGAACACTGAAGCTTTCTTT
d_gene: TRBD2; j_gene: TRBJ2-2; abundance: NA; v_gene: TRBV5-1; CDR3aa: CASSGGMDAGELFF; CDR3nt: TGCGCCAGTAGCGGGGGGATGGATGCCGGGGAGCTGTTTTTT
d_gene: NA; j_gene: TRBJ2-3; abundance: NA; v_gene: TRBV12-5; CDR3aa: CASASGLATSTDTQYF; CDR3nt: TGTGCTAGCGCTAGTGGTCTGGCTACTAGCACAGATACGCAGTATTTT
d_gene: TRBD1; j_gene: TRBJ1-1; abundance: NA; v_gene: TRBV6-5; CDR3aa: CASLKSLGGLHEAFF; CDR3nt: TGTGCCAGCTTGAAGAGCTTAGGGGGCCTTCATGAAGCTTTCTTT
d_gene: NA; j_gene: TRBJ1-3; abundance: NA; v_gene: TRBV7-9; CDR3aa: CASSLGNTIYF; CDR3nt: TGTGCCAGCAGCTTGGGAAACACCATATATTTT
d_gene: NA; j_gene: TRBJ2-3; abundance: NA; v_gene: TRBV9; CDR3aa: CASSVDQLTDTQYF; CDR3nt: TGTGCCAGCAGCGTAGATCAGCTGACGGATACGCAGTATTTT
d_gene: NA; j_gene: TRBJ1-4; abundance: NA; v_gene: TRBV6-1; CDR3aa: CASSDRGGANEKLFF; CDR3nt: TGTGCCAGCAGTGACCGGGGGGGGGCTAATGAAAAACTGTTTTTT
d_gene: NA; j_gene: TRBJ2-3; abundance: NA; v_gene: TRBV5-1; CDR3aa: CASSLPDGSHTDTQYF; CDR3nt: TGCGCCAGCAGCCTACCAGATGGGAGCCACACAGATACGCAGTATTTT
d_gene: NA; j_gene: TRBJ1-6; abundance: NA; v_gene: TRBV5-4; CDR3aa: CASSLEGSRFGSPLHF; CDR3nt: TGTGCCAGCAGCTTGGAGGGGTCCCGCTTCGGTTCACCCCTCCACTTT
d_gene: NA; j_gene: TRBJ2-7; abundance: NA; v_gene: TRBV6-1; CDR3aa: CASGRQDDYEQYF; CDR3nt: TGTGCCAGCGGACGGCAGGACGACTACGAGCAGTACTTC
d_gene: NA; j_gene: TRBJ2-3; abundance: NA; v_gene: TRBV6-5; CDR3aa: CASSYDPSRRADTQYF; CDR3nt: TGTGCCAGCAGTTATGACCCATCCCGCCGCGCAGATACGCAGTATTTT
d_gene: NA; j_gene: TRBJ1-1; abundance: NA; v_gene: TRBV5-1; CDR3aa: CASSLAGYSKAFF; CDR3nt: TGCGCCAGCAGCTTGGCCGGATACTCCAAAGCTTTCTTT
d_gene: NA; j_gene: TRBJ1-2; abundance: few; v_gene: TRBV18; CDR3aa: CASSYANYGYTF; CDR3nt: TGTGCCAGCTCGTACGCCAACTATGGCTACACCTTC
d_gene: NA; j_gene: TRBJ2-1; abundance: NA; v_gene: TRBV12-2; CDR3aa: CASRLDLGGQAHEQFF; CDR3nt: TGTGCAAGTCGCTTAGACCTTGGGGGACAGGCCCATGAGCAGTTCTTC
d_gene: NA; j_gene: TRBJ1-2; abundance: NA; v_gene: TRBV6-5; CDR3aa: CASSYGINYGYTF; CDR3nt: TGTGCCAGCAGTTACGGTATTAACTATGGCTACACCTTC
d_gene: NA; j_gene: TRBJ2-3; abundance: few; v_gene: TRBV7-9; CDR3aa: CASRGLWTGSTDTQYF; CDR3nt: TGTGCCAGCCGCGGTCTGTGGACGGGGAGCACAGATACGCAGTATTTT
d_gene: NA; j_gene: TRBJ2-7; abundance: NA; v_gene: TRBV2; CDR3aa: CASRVGGGEAYEQYF; CDR3nt: TGTGCCAGCAGAGTTGGTGGCGGGGAAGCCTACGAGCAGTACTTC
d_gene: TRBD1; j_gene: TRBJ2-7; abundance: NA; v_gene: TRBV7-9; CDR3aa: CASRLWDSSYEQYF; CDR3nt: TGTGCCAGTAGGTTATGGGACAGCTCCTACGAGCAGTACTTC
d_gene: NA; j_gene: TRBJ2-7; abundance: NA; v_gene: TRBV6-6; CDR3aa: CASRVAPTNYEQYF; CDR3nt: TGTGCCAGTCGGGTAGCCCCGACAAACTACGAGCAGTACTTC